One and the same sample provided the 11 T cell receptor beta chains below, sequenced in a study of CD8 T cells in Susac syndrome. It was with random hexamers that roughly 0.45 to 1 ug RNA was reverse transcribed. MiXCR was run by TCRdb on the immunoSEQ multiplex PCR reads, yielding one entry per CDR3 protein. Here the sample spans more than 250,000 distinct CDR3 sequences, around 92% being singletons. The source material was CD4+ T cells from PBMCs. The receptors come from a human donor with multiple sclerosis.

The rearrangement links TRBV20-1 to TRBJ2-7, with 7 bases aligning to TRBD1. The CDR3 consists of 14 residues. The V and J ends lost 5 bases and 2 bases, in that order; junction bases with no gene match: 9. The germline gives CDR1 DFQATT, CDR2 SNEGSKA (reference sequence). For the CDR3, the DNA is TGCAGTGCTGGCCCGACAGGGTTCGCCTACGAGCAGTACTTC. It is translated as CSAGPTGFAYEQYF.

This rearrangement joins TRBV20-1 to TRBJ1-1; D gene unclear. The V end was cut by 4 bases, the J end by 2 bases, with 11 bases between. CDR1 DFQATT and CDR2 SNEGSKA come from the germline V gene (reference sequence). The CDR3 loop spans 13 amino acids. CDR3 protein: CSAMGRVNTEAFF. The CDR3 DNA follows: TGCAGTGCTATGGGCCGTGTAAACACTGAAGCTTTCTTT.

The CDR3 DNA reads TGCAGTGCGGGGATGACAAGTGAAGCTTTCTTT. This sequence encodes CSAGMTSEAFF. This chain joins TRBV20-1 and TRBJ1-1; no clear D gene. The germline V gene has CDR1 DFQATT and CDR2 SNEGSKA (reference sequence). The germline V and J ends were trimmed by 6 bases and 7 bases, with 12 bases remaining between them. The length of the CDR3 is 11 residues.

This CDR3 is CASSPRQYNSPLHF. The CDR3 coding sequence is TGTGCCAGCAGTCCACGACAGTATAATTCACCCCTCCACTTT. V and J are TRBV6-5 and TRBJ1-6, with D possibly being TRBD1 (5 bases). Germline V gives CDR1 MNHEY, CDR2 SVGAGI. CDR3 size: 14 residues. Trimming left V 5 bases short and J 4 bases short, with 9 bases between.

Only one count was recorded for this clonotype. CDR3 DNA sequence: TGTGCCAGCACCCTAGGCACAGGGGCATACGAGCAGTACTTC. Encoded protein: CASTLGTGAYEQYF. The chain has TRBV7-9 and TRBJ2-7; 7 positions match TRBD1. Germline CDR1 is SEHNR and CDR2 is FQNEAQ (reference sequence). There are 14 residues in the CDR3. J was trimmed by 4 bases and V by 7 bases; bases with no gene match: 10.

V and J are TRBV27 and TRBJ2-1; D is ambiguous. The V and J ends lost 3 bases and 8 bases respectively, with 17 bases between them. The CDR3 extends over 15 amino acids. The germline V gene has CDR1 MNHEY and CDR2 SMNVEV (reference sequence). CDR3 bases: TGTGCCAGCAGTTTTGGGTGGTGGTGGATTGATGAGCAGTTCTTC. The encoded protein is CASSFGWWWIDEQFF.

The chain carries TRBV12-3 or TRBV12-4 and TRBJ1-3; D call uncertain. The V and J ends lost 3 bases and 2 bases respectively, with 8 bases between them. The CDR3 is 14 residues long. The CDR3 sequence: CASSFAATGNTIYF. CDR3 DNA: TGTGCCAGCAGTTTCGCCGCGACTGGAAACACCATATATTTT.

This chain joins TRBV7-9 and TRBJ2-7; possible D gene TRBD1, 5 bases. The V end was cut by 5 bases, the J end by 4 bases, with 18 bases between. Germline V gene lookup returns CDR1 SEHNR and CDR2 FQNEAQ (reference sequence). CDR3 size: 15 residues. CDR3 in DNA: TGTGCCAGCAGCAACCGACAGAACAGACTGTACGAGCAGTACTTC. This encodes CASSNRQNRLYEQYF. The variable domain in full, with the rest retrieved from reference TRBV7-9 and TRBJ2-7, is DTGVSQNPRHKITKRGQNVTFRCDPISEHNRLYWYRQTLGQGPEFLTYFQNEAQLEKSRLLSDRFSAERPKGSFSTLEIQRTEQGDSAMYLCASSNRQNRLYEQYFGPGTRLTVT.

V gene TRBV20-1 combines with J gene TRBJ1-4; D uncertain. The germline V gene has CDR1 DFQATT and CDR2 SNEGSKA (reference sequence). Between the trimmed V and J ends, which lost 6 bases and 8 bases, there was a span of 10 bases. The CDR3 is 11 residues long. CDR3 in amino acids: CSAPAGEKLFF. Here the CDR3 DNA reads TGCAGTGCACCCGCGGGGGAAAAACTGTTTTTT.

This rearrangement joins TRBV20-1 to TRBJ1-3; D is unclear. The germline V gene has CDR1 DFQATT and CDR2 SNEGSKA (reference sequence). Trimming stripped 3 bases from V and 4 bases from J, with 13 bases between. The CDR3 runs 14 residues. The CDR3 here is CSARPPRRGNTIYF. CDR3 coding DNA: TGCAGTGCTAGGCCCCCTAGGAGAGGAAACACCATATATTTT.

The chain links TRBV7-9 to TRBJ2-5, with no clear D. The CDR3 loop spans 14 amino acids. Trimming shortened V by 1 base and J by 4 bases, and 10 bases separated the two germline ends. Germline V gene sequence: CDR1 SEHNR, CDR2 FQNEAQ (reference sequence). CDR3 nucleotide sequence: TGTGCCAGCAGCTTAGAAATGGAAATAGAGACCCAGTACTTC. The encoded protein is CASSLEMEIETQYF.